This record concerns one T cell receptor beta chain sequence. Its antigen is not identified. TCRdb's table, derived via immunoSEQ multiplex PCR, lists solely in-frame clones and lacks some. The sample records around 83,000 clones, approximately 74% being singletons. CDR1 is MNHNS, CDR2 SASEGT, per germline. This CDR3 contains 17 residues. V was clipped by 1 base and J by 0 bases, with 13 bases between them. These data come from a study of vaccination effects on CD4 cells after COVID-19. General study findings and limits: The study enrolled few convalescent patients and sampled no early post-infection timepoints.

Antigen-specific CD4+ T cell clonotypes were called by their expansion after viral peptide-pool culture in ViraFEST. Having been cultured for 10 days, the cells underwent CD4+ T cell isolation. IL-2 medium supplanted half the medium on days 3 and 7. The sample consisted of CD4+ T cells from PBMCs cultured with HCoV-229E spike peptides, taken before COVID-19 vaccination. This chain joins TRBV6-1 and TRBJ1-3; D is ambiguous. The receptor's source is a human donor who received a COVID-19 vaccine. The CDR3 here is CASSEVDTDLSGNTIYF. CDR3 nucleotide sequence: TGTGCCAGCAGTGAAGTTGACACAGATCTCTCTGGAAACACCATATATTTT.